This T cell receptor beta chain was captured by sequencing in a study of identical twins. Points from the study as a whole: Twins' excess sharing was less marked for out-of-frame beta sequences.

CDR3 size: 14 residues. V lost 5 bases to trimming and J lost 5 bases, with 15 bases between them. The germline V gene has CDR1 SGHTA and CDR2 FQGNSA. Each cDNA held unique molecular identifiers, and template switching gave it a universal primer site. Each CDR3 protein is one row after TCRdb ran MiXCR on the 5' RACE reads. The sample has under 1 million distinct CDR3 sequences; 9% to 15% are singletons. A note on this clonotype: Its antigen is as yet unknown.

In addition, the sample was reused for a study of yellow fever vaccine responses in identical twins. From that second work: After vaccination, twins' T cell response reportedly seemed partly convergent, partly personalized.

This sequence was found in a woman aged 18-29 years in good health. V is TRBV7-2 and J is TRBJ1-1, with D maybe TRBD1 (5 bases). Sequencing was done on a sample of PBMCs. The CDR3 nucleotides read TGTGCCAGCAGCATACTAACAGGCGGTACTGAAGCTTTCTTT. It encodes CASSILTGGTEAFF.